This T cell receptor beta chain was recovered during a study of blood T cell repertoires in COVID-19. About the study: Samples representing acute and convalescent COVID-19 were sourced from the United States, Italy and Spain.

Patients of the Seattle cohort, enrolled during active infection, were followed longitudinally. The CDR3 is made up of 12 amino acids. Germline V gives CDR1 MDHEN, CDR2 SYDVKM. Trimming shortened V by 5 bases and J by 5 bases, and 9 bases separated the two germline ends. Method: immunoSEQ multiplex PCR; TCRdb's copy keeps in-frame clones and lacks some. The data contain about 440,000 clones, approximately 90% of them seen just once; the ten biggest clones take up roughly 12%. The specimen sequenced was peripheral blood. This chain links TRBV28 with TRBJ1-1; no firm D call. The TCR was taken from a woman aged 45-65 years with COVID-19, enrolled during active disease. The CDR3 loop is CASSESGTEAFF. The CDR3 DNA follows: TGTGCCAGCAGTGAGTCGGGAACTGAAGCTTTCTTT. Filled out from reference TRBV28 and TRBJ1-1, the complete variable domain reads DVKVTQSSRYLVKRTGEKVFLECVQDMDHENMFWYRQDPGLGLRLIYFSYDVKMKEKGDIPEGYSVSREKKERFSLILESASTNQTSMYLCASSESGTEAFFGQGTRLTVV.